What follows describes a single TCR beta chain. The V and J ends lost 0 bases and 2 bases, in that order; junction bases with no gene match: 15. The CDR3 is 19 amino acids. Germline loops: CDR1 SGHRS, CDR2 YFSETQ. The data belong to a study of T cell responses to AZD1222 COVID-19 vaccine. Measured with immunoSEQ multiplex PCR; TCRdb has only the in-frame clones, and not every one. The sample contains under 150,000 clones, approximately 86% of which appear only once. V gene TRBV5-1 combines with J gene TRBJ2-7; 9 bases agree with TRBD1. The source was peripheral blood, collected on day 0 of AZD1222 vaccination. The sequence was obtained from an adult in good health. The CDR3, as DNA: TGCGCCAGCAGCTTGGGGTTAAGTGGGACAGGGAGGGCACCCTACGAGCAGTACTTC. It encodes CASSLGLSGTGRAPYEQYF.